The clone carrying this T cell receptor (beta chain) was seen a handful of times. These data originate in a study of blood T cell repertoires in COVID-19. In the study overall: The United States, Italy and Spain provided the acute and convalescent COVID-19 samples. Sources were T cells, B-cell-depleted T cells, or PBMCs; the material itself was cDNA or gDNA.

Per the original methods: Cell counts per sample came from amplifying reference gene primers. TCRdb keeps only in-frame clones here, not all; method: immunoSEQ multiplex PCR. V, J and clone size are taken as reported in that table, and D and trimming were inferred from the DNA itself. The table lists 80,000 to 130,000 clones, approximately 92% of them singletons. This CDR3 is built from 13 residues. CDR1 is LNHDA, CDR2 SQIVND, per germline (reference sequence). V lost 7 bases, J lost 1 base, and 7 bases lay in between. This TCR derives from a man aged 65-85 years with acute or convalescent COVID-19. Sequences were obtained from peripheral blood. The J gene is TRBJ2-2, the V gene TRBV19; D is unclear. The CDR3 loop is CASNRGNTGELFF. In DNA, the CDR3 is TGTGCCAGTAATCGCGGGAACACCGGGGAGCTGTTTTTT.